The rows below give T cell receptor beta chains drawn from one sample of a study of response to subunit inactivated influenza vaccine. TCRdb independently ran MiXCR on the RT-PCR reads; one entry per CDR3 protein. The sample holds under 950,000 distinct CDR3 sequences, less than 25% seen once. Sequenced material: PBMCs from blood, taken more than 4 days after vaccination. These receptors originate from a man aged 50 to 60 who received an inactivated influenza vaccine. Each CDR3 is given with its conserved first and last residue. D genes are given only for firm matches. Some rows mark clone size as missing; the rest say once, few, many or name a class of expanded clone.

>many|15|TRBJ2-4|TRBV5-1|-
TGCGCCAGCAGCTTGGCCGGACAGATCGAAAACATTCAGTACTTC
CASSLAGQIENIQYF
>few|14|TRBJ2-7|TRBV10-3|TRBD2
TGTGCCATCAGCGCGGGACTAGCAAGCTACGAGCAGTACTTC
CAISAGLASYEQYF
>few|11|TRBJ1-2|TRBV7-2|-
TGTGCCAGCAGCTTTCGTACCGGCTACACCTTC
CASSFRTGYTF
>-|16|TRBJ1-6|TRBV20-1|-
TGCAGTGCTAGGGACTCCGGACGGCTTTATAATTCACCCCTCCACTTT
CSARDSGRLYNSPLHF
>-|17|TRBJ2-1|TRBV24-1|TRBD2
TGTGCCACCAGTGACCCCGGAGGTCCTAGCGGGAGATGGGAGCAGTTCTTC
CATSDPGGPSGRWEQFF
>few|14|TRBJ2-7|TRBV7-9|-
TGTGCCAGCAGCTTAGTCCTGGGTGGGGACGAGCAGTACTTC
CASSLVLGGDEQYF
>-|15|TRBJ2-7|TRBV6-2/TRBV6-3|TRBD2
TGTGCCAGCCAAGCTAGCGGGATTAGCTCCTACGAGCAGTACTTC
CASQASGISSYEQYF
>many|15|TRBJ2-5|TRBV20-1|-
TGCAGTGCTAGAAAACAAAACATACGCCAAGAGACCCAGTACTTC
CSARKQNIRQETQYF
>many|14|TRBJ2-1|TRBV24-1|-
TGTGCCACCAGTGATTGGGGAAGGCGGAATGAGCAGTTCTTC
CATSDWGRRNEQFF
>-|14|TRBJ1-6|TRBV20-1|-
TGCAGTGCTAGAGAGAGCTCCTATAATTCACCCCTCCACTTT
CSARESSYNSPLHF
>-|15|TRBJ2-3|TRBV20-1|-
TGCAGTGCTGACGGAGCTAGCGTGAGACAAGATACGCAGTATTTT
CSADGASVRQDTQYF
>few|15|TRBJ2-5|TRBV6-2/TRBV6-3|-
TGTGCCAGCAGTTACTCGTCACTGAGAAAAGAGACCCAGTACTTC
CASSYSSLRKETQYF
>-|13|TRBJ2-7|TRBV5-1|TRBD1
TGCGCCAGCAGCCTTCGGACAGGGCATGAGCAGTACTTC
CASSLRTGHEQYF
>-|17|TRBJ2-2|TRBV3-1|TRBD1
TGTGCCAGCAGCCAAGAGGGACAGGGTTGGACCACCGGGGAGCTGTTTTTT
CASSQEGQGWTTGELFF
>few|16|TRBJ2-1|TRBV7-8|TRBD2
TGTGCCAGCAGCTTAGGGGCTAGCGGGACCCCCTTGGAGCAGTTCTTC
CASSLGASGTPLEQFF
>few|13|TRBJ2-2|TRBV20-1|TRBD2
TGCAGTGCTAGAAACGGGAGGGCCGGGGAGCTGTTTTTT
CSARNGRAGELFF
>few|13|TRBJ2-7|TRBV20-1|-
TGCAGTGCTAGAGAGGCAGGGCGCTACGAGCAGTACTTC
CSAREAGRYEQYF
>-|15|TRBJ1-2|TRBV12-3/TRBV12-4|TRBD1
TGTGCCAGCAGGCGTTTGGGACAGGGGTTAGGGGGCTACACCTTC
CASRRLGQGLGGYTF
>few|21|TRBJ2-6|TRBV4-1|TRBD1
TGCGCCAGCAGCCAAACATCGGGCACAGGGGTCTACTTCTCTGGGGCCAACGTCCTGACTTTC
CASSQTSGTGVYFSGANVLTF
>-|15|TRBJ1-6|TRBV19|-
TGTGCCAGTAGTACGACGGGACACCAGAATTCACCCCTCCACTTT
CASSTTGHQNSPLHF
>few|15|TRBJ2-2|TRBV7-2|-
TGTGCCAGCAGACGGGAGCCAAGGAACCTCGGGGAGCTGTTTTTT
CASRREPRNLGELFF
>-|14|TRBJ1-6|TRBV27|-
TGTGCCAGCAATCCGACAGGACCTAATTCACCCCTCCACTTT
CASNPTGPNSPLHF
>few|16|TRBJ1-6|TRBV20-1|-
TGCAGTGCCAGAATAGGTTACAGCTCCTATAATTCACCCCTCCACTTT
CSARIGYSSYNSPLHF
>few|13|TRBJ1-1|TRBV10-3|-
TGTGCCATCAGTGTCAGGGTATTTGGTGAAGCTTTCTTT
CAISVRVFGEAFF
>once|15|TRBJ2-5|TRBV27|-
TGTGCCAGCAGTCCTAGCGCAAGGTACCAAGAGACCCAGTACTTC
CASSPSARYQETQYF
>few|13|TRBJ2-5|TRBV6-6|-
TGTGCCAGCAGTTACAACAGAAGGGAGACCCAGTACTTC
CASSYNRRETQYF
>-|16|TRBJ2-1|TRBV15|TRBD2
TGTGCCACCAGAGGTGGGTCTAGCGGAGCCTACAATGAGCAGTTCTTC
CATRGGSSGAYNEQFF
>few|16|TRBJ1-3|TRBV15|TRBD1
TGTGCCACCAGGGCAGGGGGCGAAGGGTTGTGGAACACCATATATTTT
CATRAGGEGLWNTIYF
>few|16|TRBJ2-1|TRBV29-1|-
TGCAGCGTTGAAGACTGGCGTGAATTCTCCTACAATGAGCAGTTCTTC
CSVEDWREFSYNEQFF
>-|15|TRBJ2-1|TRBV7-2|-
TGTGCCAGCAGCCCTCCGGGCCGCCCCTGGTATGAGCAGTTCTTC
CASSPPGRPWYEQFF
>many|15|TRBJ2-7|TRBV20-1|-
TGCAGTGCTACCACCACAGGGAAAGTCCCCTACGAGCAGTACTTC
CSATTTGKVPYEQYF
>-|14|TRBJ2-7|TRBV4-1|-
TGCGCCAGCTCCCCGACAGGGAGGAGGAACGAGCAGTACTTC
CASSPTGRRNEQYF
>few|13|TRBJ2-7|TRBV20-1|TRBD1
TGCAGTGCTATCCGACAGGGGGGTTACGAGCAGTACTTC
CSAIRQGGYEQYF
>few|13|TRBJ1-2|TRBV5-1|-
TGCGCCAGCAGCTTGGACCATGGCTATGGCTACACCTTC
CASSLDHGYGYTF
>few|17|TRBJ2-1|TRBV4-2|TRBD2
TGTGCCAGCAGCCAGATAGGGACTAGCGGGGGGGCCTATGAGCAGTTCTTC
CASSQIGTSGGAYEQFF
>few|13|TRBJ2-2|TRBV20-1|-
TGCAGTGCTAGAGTCGGTGGATCCGGGGAGCTGTTTTTT
CSARVGGSGELFF
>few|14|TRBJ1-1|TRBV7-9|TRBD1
TGTGCCGGTATGACAGGGGGCACGAACACTGAAGCTTTCTTT
CAGMTGGTNTEAFF
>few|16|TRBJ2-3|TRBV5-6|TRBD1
TGTGCCAGCAGCGTTATACAGGGGGCACCCACAGATACGCAGTATTTT
CASSVIQGAPTDTQYF
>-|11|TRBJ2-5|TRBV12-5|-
TGTGCTAGTGGTTTTGGAGAGACCCAGTACTTC
CASGFGETQYF
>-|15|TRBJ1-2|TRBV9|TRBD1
TGTGCCAGCAGCGTAGAGGGCAGGGGGTTATATGGCTACACCTTC
CASSVEGRGLYGYTF